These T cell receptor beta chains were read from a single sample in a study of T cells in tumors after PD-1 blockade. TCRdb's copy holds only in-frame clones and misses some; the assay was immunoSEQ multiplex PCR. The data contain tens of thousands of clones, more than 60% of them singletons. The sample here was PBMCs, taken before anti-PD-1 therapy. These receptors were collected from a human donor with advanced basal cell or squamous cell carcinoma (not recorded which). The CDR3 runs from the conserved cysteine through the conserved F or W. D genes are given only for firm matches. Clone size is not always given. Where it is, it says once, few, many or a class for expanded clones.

cdr3_nt: TGTGCCAGCAGTGAACCTTTAGGGGGCAGTTGGAGCAATCAGCCCCAGCATTTT; cdr3_aa: CASSEPLGGSWSNQPQHF; j_call: TRBJ1-5; v_call: TRBV6-1; d_call: TRBD1; clone_size: NA
cdr3_nt: TGTGCCAGCACCCTAGGGGGGAGAGGTGGCGAGCAGTACTTC; cdr3_aa: CASTLGGRGGEQYF; j_call: TRBJ2-7; v_call: TRBV6-5; d_call: NA; clone_size: NA
cdr3_nt: TGTGCCAGCAGCCCCTCGCGGGAGTGGTCCTACGAGCAGTACTTC; cdr3_aa: CASSPSREWSYEQYF; j_call: TRBJ2-7; v_call: TRBV5-4; d_call: TRBD2; clone_size: NA
cdr3_nt: TGTGCCAGCAGTTTAGCGGGTGGGGAAGCTTTCTTT; cdr3_aa: CASSLAGGEAFF; j_call: TRBJ1-1; v_call: TRBV12-3/TRBV12-4; d_call: NA; clone_size: NA
cdr3_nt: TGTGCCAGCAGGGACAGGGCCAAAGAGACCCAGTACTTC; cdr3_aa: CASRDRAKETQYF; j_call: TRBJ2-5; v_call: TRBV11-1; d_call: TRBD1; clone_size: once
cdr3_nt: TGTGCTAGTGGTTTGTATCCGGGAGGGGGCGCCTATGGGGCCAACGTCCTGACTTTC; cdr3_aa: CASGLYPGGGAYGANVLTF; j_call: TRBJ2-6; v_call: TRBV12-5; d_call: NA; clone_size: NA
cdr3_nt: TGCGCCAGCAGCTTTATAGACGGCCTGAACACTGAAGCTTTCTTT; cdr3_aa: CASSFIDGLNTEAFF; j_call: TRBJ1-1; v_call: TRBV5-1; d_call: NA; clone_size: NA
cdr3_nt: TGTGCCAGTAGTATGGGGACTAGGTTTGGAAATAGCAATCAGCCCCAGCATTTT; cdr3_aa: CASSMGTRFGNSNQPQHF; j_call: TRBJ1-5; v_call: TRBV19; d_call: NA; clone_size: NA
cdr3_nt: TGTGCCAGCAGTGACCCCAGACATGGGTTAGCTGAAGCTTTCTTT; cdr3_aa: CASSDPRHGLAEAFF; j_call: TRBJ1-1; v_call: TRBV25-1; d_call: NA; clone_size: NA
cdr3_nt: TGTGCCAGCAGTCCCGGGGGGGGCAGGAGGGTCTACGAGCAGTACTTC; cdr3_aa: CASSPGGGRRVYEQYF; j_call: TRBJ2-7; v_call: TRBV28; d_call: TRBD2; clone_size: once
cdr3_nt: TGTGCCACCAGCAGGTCCCTAGCGGGAGTCCAAGAGACCCAGTACTTC; cdr3_aa: CATSRSLAGVQETQYF; j_call: TRBJ2-5; v_call: TRBV15; d_call: TRBD2; clone_size: NA
cdr3_nt: TGTGCCAGCTCCCCACTTGGTTACGAGCAGTACTTC; cdr3_aa: CASSPLGYEQYF; j_call: TRBJ2-7; v_call: TRBV18; d_call: NA; clone_size: NA
cdr3_nt: TGTGCTAGTGGTAGAGGGGAGGGGGCAAATTCACCCCTCCACTTT; cdr3_aa: CASGRGEGANSPLHF; j_call: TRBJ1-6; v_call: TRBV12-5; d_call: TRBD1; clone_size: NA
cdr3_nt: TGTGCCAGCCTCTTTGGGAGCTCCTATAATTCACCCCTCCACTTT; cdr3_aa: CASLFGSSYNSPLHF; j_call: TRBJ1-6; v_call: TRBV2; d_call: NA; clone_size: once
cdr3_nt: TGTGCCAGCAGCGGGGGCGGGGGGTTTTACAATGAGCAGTTCTTC; cdr3_aa: CASSGGGGFYNEQFF; j_call: TRBJ2-1; v_call: TRBV9; d_call: TRBD2; clone_size: NA
cdr3_nt: TGCGCCAGCAGCCAAGTCATCGGGGAGGGACACCTCCACTTT; cdr3_aa: CASSQVIGEGHLHF; j_call: TRBJ1-6; v_call: TRBV4-1; d_call: NA; clone_size: NA
cdr3_nt: TGTGCCAGCAGTTTGGGCCCGTGGGTAGCTTTCTTT; cdr3_aa: CASSLGPWVAFF; j_call: TRBJ1-1; v_call: TRBV12-3/TRBV12-4; d_call: NA; clone_size: NA
cdr3_nt: TGTGCCAGTAGTACACAGCGCAATCAGCCCCAGCATTTT; cdr3_aa: CASSTQRNQPQHF; j_call: TRBJ1-5; v_call: TRBV19; d_call: NA; clone_size: NA
cdr3_nt: TGCGCCAGCAGCTTGGATGGAGGGATAGCCAACACTGAAGCTTTCTTT; cdr3_aa: CASSLDGGIANTEAFF; j_call: TRBJ1-1; v_call: TRBV5-1; d_call: NA; clone_size: NA
cdr3_nt: TGCAGTGCTATAATGAACACTGAAGCTTTCTTT; cdr3_aa: CSAIMNTEAFF; j_call: TRBJ1-1; v_call: TRBV20-1; d_call: NA; clone_size: NA